This entry describes one T cell receptor beta chain. Its antigen is currently unknown. Sequenced by immunoSEQ multiplex PCR; TCRdb stores in-frame clones only, minus some. This repertoire shows about 150,000 clones, around 90% found once; its top ten account for over 1.1%. Trimming shortened V by 6 bases and J by 4 bases, and 12 bases separated the two germline ends. Germline loops: CDR1 SEHNR, CDR2 FQNEAQ (reference sequence). CDR3 length: 14 residues. This sample is drawn from a study of T cell responses to AZD1222 COVID-19 vaccine. In the study overall: Timing groups of about 4 and about 12 weeks for second doses were pooled. Study conclusions and caveats: Among vaccine-associated CD4 TCRs, coverage spanned spike, with dominance at 160-218 and 743-854. At baseline, just a handful of AZD1222 recipients tested seropositive. Donors skewed white British and female; clonal diversity was possibly underestimated.

The chain has TRBV7-9 and TRBJ2-2; no definite D call. The material sequenced was peripheral blood, taken on day 0 of AZD1222 vaccination. This receptor was identified in an adult in good health. The CDR3 nucleotides read TGTGCCAGCAGTCCAAGGACGGCCACCGGGGAGCTGTTTTTT. Translation: CASSPRTATGELFF. Supplemented by reference TRBV7-9 and TRBJ2-2, the full variable domain reads DTGVSQNPRHKITKRGQNVTFRCDPISEHNRLYWYRQTLGQGPEFLTYFQNEAQLEKSRLLSDRFSAERPKGSFSTLEIQRTEQGDSAMYLCASSPRTATGELFFGEGSRLTVL.